The 5 T cell receptor beta chains presented below share a single source sample, sequenced in a study of T-cell reconstitution after alpha-beta-depleted transplantation in children. Preparing the TCRbeta library involved the use of unique molecular identifiers. TCRdb recomputed calls from the PCR reads with MiXCR, one row per CDR3 protein. The sample records 500,000 to 650,000 distinct CDR3 sequences, 10% to 15% being singletons. Sequenced material: PBMCs, mostly from graft donor cells, taken 360 days after TCRalphabeta/CD19-depleted stem cell transplant. The receptor set was obtained from a male patient younger than 18 who had a stem cell transplant for acute myeloid leukemia, so the T cells may come from the graft donor.

This clonotype has only a few counts. The V call is TRBV10-2, the J call TRBJ2-7, with 13 bases lining up with TRBD2. The germline V gene has CDR1 WSHSY and CDR2 SAAADI. Losses at the gene ends were 5 bases for V and 2 bases for J; bases not matched to a gene: 6. The CDR3 has 16 amino acids. DNA for the CDR3: TGCGCCAGCAGTTGGGGGACTAGCGGGACACCCTACGAGCAGTACTTC. Its translation is CASSWGTSGTPYEQYF.

The gene calls are TRBV4-3 and TRBJ1-1, with 8 positions matching TRBD1. The CDR3 runs to 15 residues. The germline gives CDR1 LGHNA, CDR2 YSLEER. The junction had 7 bases not matched to a gene; V was cut back by 1 base and J by 6 bases. Here the CDR3 DNA reads TGCGCCAGCAGCCAAGTTGGACAGGGTCTAGCTGAAGCTTTCTTT. Translation: CASSQVGQGLAEAFF.

The chain has TRBV12-3 or TRBV12-4 and TRBJ2-7; D is ambiguous. There are 14 residues in the CDR3. With 3 bases removed from V and 2 bases from J, the gap between germline ends came to 11 bases. CDR3: CASSLIAPAYEQYF. Written as DNA, the CDR3 is TGTGCCAGCAGTTTGATCGCTCCAGCCTACGAGCAGTACTTC.

The chain uses TRBV7-2 and TRBJ2-3; no firm D call. The CDR3 spans 14 residues. Deletions cut 2 bases from V and 2 bases from J, with 8 bases between. Germline loops: CDR1 SGHTA, CDR2 FQGNSA. In nucleotides, the CDR3 is TGTGCCAGCAGCTTAAGGATCAACACAGATACGCAGTATTTT. It yields the protein CASSLRINTDTQYF.

This clonotype has only a few counts. The chain recombines TRBV3-1 with TRBJ1-6; D call uncertain. V lost 1 base and J 8 bases, leaving 6 bases between the germline ends. Per germline, CDR1 LGHDT and CDR2 YNNKEL (reference sequence). The CDR3 spans 13 residues. This CDR3 is CASSQVRDSPLHF. The CDR3 nucleotides read TGTGCCAGCAGCCAAGTTCGTGATTCACCCCTCCACTTT.